This T cell receptor beta chain was identified during a study of blood T cell repertoires in COVID-19. Across the study: Sites across the United States, Italy and Spain contributed samples from acute and convalescent COVID-19. In each case, the material was cDNA or gDNA derived from T cells, B-cell-depleted T cells, or PBMCs.

In the study's own analysis: Amplified reference gene primers provided the basis for estimating nucleated cell counts. Using immunoSEQ multiplex PCR, the repertoire was profiled, and TCRdb retains in-frame clones only, with some absent. V, J and clone size are those of that table, while D and trimming were read from the DNA. Here the sample spans fewer than 150,000 clones, just over 85% being singletons. In its sample, this clone was seen once. The length of the CDR3 is 14 residues. Between the trimmed V and J ends, which lost 4 bases and 10 bases, there was a span of 14 bases. Germline assignment: CDR1 SGHDN and CDR2 FVKESK.

The clonotype was recovered from a woman in her fifties or sixties with active or convalescent COVID-19. The genes are TRBV14 and TRBJ1-6; D not resolved. The sample taken for sequencing was peripheral blood. The DNA for the CDR3 is TGTGCCAGCAGCCCGAGGACTGCCGGCTCACCCCTCCACTTT. Encoded protein: CASSPRTAGSPLHF.